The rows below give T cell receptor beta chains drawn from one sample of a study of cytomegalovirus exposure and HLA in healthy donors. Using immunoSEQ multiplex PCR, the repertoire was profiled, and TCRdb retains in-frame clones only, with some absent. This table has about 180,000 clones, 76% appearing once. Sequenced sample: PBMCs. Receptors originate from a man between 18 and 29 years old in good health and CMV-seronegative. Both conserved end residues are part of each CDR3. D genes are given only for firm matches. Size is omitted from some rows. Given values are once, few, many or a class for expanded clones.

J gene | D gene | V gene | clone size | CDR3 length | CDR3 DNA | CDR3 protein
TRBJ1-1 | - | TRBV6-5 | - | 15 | TGTGCCAGCAGTCCACAGGCCCCCCGAGGCACTGAAGCTTTCTTT | CASSPQAPRGTEAFF
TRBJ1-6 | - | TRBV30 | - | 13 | TGTGCCTGGAGGTGGACTGATAATTCACCCCTCCACTTT | CAWRWTDNSPLHF
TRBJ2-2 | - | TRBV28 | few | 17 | TGTGCCAGCAGTCTCCTTCTCAGATCTCTGAGGGCCGGGGAGCTGTTTTTT | CASSLLLRSLRAGELFF
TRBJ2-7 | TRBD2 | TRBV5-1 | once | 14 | TGCGCCAGCAGCTTCCCTAGCGGGAGAAACGAGCAGTACTTC | CASSFPSGRNEQYF
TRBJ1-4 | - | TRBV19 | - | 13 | TGTGCCAGTAGTATAGAACCCGGGGAAAAACTGTTTTTT | CASSIEPGEKLFF
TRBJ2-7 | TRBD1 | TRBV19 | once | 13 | TGTGCCAGTAGTAACCGGGACAGGGCCGAGCAGTACTTC | CASSNRDRAEQYF
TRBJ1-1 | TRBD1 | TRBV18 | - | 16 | TGTGCCAGCTCACCACTAGGACAGGGGGTGAACACTGAAGCTTTCTTT | CASSPLGQGVNTEAFF
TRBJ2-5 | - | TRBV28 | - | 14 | TGTGCCAGCAGTATCCCGGGACAACAAGAGACCCAGTACTTC | CASSIPGQQETQYF
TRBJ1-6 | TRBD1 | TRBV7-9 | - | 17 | TGTGCCAGCAGCCCCTGGCGGGACAGGGAAGATAATTCACCCCTCCACTTT | CASSPWRDREDNSPLHF
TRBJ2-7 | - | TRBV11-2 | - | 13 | TGTGCCAGCAGCTCCTCTCCCTCCTACGAGCAGTACTTC | CASSSSPSYEQYF
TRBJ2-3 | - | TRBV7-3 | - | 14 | TGTGCCAGCAGCTTAAGGACTACCACAGATACGCAGTATTTT | CASSLRTTTDTQYF
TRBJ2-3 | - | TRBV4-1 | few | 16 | TGCGCCAGCAGCCAAGGGGGAGCTGCTAGCACAGATACGCAGTATTTT | CASSQGGAASTDTQYF
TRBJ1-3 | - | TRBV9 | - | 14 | TGTGCCAGCAGCGTAGACAGCTCTGGAAACACCATATATTTT | CASSVDSSGNTIYF
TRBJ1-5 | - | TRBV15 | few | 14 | TGTGCCACCAGCAGAGGAGGGCTTCATCAGCCCCAGCATTTT | CATSRGGLHQPQHF
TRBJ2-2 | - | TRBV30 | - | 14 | TGTGCCTGGATGGGCAGGGGCAACACCGGGGAGCTGTTTTTT | CAWMGRGNTGELFF
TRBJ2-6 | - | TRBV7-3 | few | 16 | TGTGCCAGCAGCTTAATTTCAGGGCCGGGGGCCAACGTCCTGACTTTC | CASSLISGPGANVLTF
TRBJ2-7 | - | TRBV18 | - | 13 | TGTGCCAGCTCACTCCTCGACAGCTACGAGCAGTACTTC | CASSLLDSYEQYF
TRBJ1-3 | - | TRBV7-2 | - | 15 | TGTGCCAGCAGCCCGGACAGAAGCTCTGGAAACACCATATATTTT | CASSPDRSSGNTIYF
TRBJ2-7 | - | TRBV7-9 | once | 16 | TGTGCCAGCAGCTTTTCGGGGTGGGGGCCCCCCTACGAGCAGTACTTC | CASSFSGWGPPYEQYF
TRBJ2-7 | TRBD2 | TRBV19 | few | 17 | TGTGCCAGTAGCCCCATCACCCGGGCGGGAGACCACTACGAGCAGTACTTC | CASSPITRAGDHYEQYF
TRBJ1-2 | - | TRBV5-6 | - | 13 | TGTGCCAGCAGCTTGAGGCAGGGTGATGGCTACACCTTC | CASSLRQGDGYTF
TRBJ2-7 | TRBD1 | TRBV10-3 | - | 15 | TGTGCCATCAGTGGCGGGACAGGGGCTGCCTACGAGCAGTACTTC | CAISGGTGAAYEQYF
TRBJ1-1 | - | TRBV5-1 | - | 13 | TGCGCCAGCAGCCGTGCGGCAGGGGCTGAAGCTTTCTTT | CASSRAAGAEAFF
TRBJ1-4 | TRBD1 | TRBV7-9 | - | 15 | TGTGCCAGCAGCCCGTCGACAGGGTTTGGGGAAAAACTGTTTTTT | CASSPSTGFGEKLFF
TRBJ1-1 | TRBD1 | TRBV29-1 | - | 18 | TGCAGCGTGCTCGGGACAGCAACAGGATATTGGGGAGGCACTGAAGCTTTCTTT | CSVLGTATGYWGGTEAFF
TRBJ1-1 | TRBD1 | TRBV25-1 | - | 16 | TGTGCCAGCAGTGGGACAGGGGGCCTCTACGGCACTGAAGCTTTCTTT | CASSGTGGLYGTEAFF
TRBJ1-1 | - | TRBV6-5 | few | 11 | TGTGCCAGCAACTGGGGCGCTGAAGCTTTCTTT | CASNWGAEAFF
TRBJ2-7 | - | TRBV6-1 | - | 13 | TGTGCCAGCAGGGTTGCGGCTATCTACGAGCAGTACTTC | CASRVAAIYEQYF
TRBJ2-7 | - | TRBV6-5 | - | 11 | TGTGCCAGCTACGGTTTGTACGAGCAGTACTTC | CASYGLYEQYF
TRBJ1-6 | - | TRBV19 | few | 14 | TGTGCCAGTAGTATAAGGCAGGATGGTTCACCCCTCCACTTT | CASSIRQDGSPLHF
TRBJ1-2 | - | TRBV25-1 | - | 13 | TGTGCCAGCAGTGAACCGGGACACTATGGCTACACCTTT | CASSEPGHYGYTF
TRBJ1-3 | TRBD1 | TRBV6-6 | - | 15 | TGTGCCAGCAGTCGGGACAGCCCGGGGGGGAACACCATATATTTT | CASSRDSPGGNTIYF
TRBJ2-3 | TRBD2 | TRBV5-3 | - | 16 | TGTGCCAGAAGCTCGGCTAGCGGGTCCTTCACAGATACGCAGTATTTT | CARSSASGSFTDTQYF
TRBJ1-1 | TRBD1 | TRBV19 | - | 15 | TGTGCCAGTAGAGTTGGGGGACAGGTCCACACTGAAGCTTTCTTT | CASRVGGQVHTEAFF
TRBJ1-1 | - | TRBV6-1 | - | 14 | TGTGCCAGCAGTGAGTATCGGGTGAACACTGAAGCTTTCTTT | CASSEYRVNTEAFF
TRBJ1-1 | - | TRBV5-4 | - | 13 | TGTGCCAGCAGTTTGGGAGGGGGCACTGAAGCTTTCTTT | CASSLGGGTEAFF
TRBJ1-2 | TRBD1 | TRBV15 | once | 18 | TGTGCCACCAGCAGGGTAAAGGACAGGGGGTTTTTTAACTATGGCTACACCTTC | CATSRVKDRGFFNYGYTF
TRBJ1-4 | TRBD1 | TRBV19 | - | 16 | TGTGCCAGTAGTACCATGACCGGGACAGGGGGCGAAAAACTGTTTTTT | CASSTMTGTGGEKLFF
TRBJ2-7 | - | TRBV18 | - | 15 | TGTGCCAGCTCACCACCAGACCCCGGAGCCTACGAGCAGTACTTC | CASSPPDPGAYEQYF
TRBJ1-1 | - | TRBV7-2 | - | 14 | TGTGCCAGCAGCTTAAATGCCCAGGGTGATGAAGCTTTCTTT | CASSLNAQGDEAFF